This T cell receptor (beta chain) was documented in a study of blood T cell repertoires in COVID-19 (dated by TCRdb to 2018 to 2020). As for the study more broadly: For ImmuneRACE Cohort 3, a participant was defined as recovered based on two consecutive negative NP/OP PCR tests, clearance by a healthcare professional, or resolution of symptoms. Samples from collaborators originated in the United States, Italy and Spain and spanned both the acute and convalescent phases of COVID-19. The prospective study material was composed of cDNA or gDNA derived from T cells, B-cell-depleted T cells, or PBMCs. The dataset comprised deeply sampled blood TCRbeta repertoires from subjects exposed to, actively infected with, or recovered from COVID-19. A freely available public database, intended as a resource for researchers studying the immune response to SARS-CoV-2, is where the repertoires were released. The samples were drawn from the first 160 participants of the ongoing ImmuneRACE study and from about 1,200 subjects provided by 6 global collaborators. The sample metadata nearly always contained a de-identified subject ID, COVID-19 status, age in years and sex. HLA class I and class II types, where available, came from metadata supplied by the sample provider rather than from assay-based typing. Summary of the overall study and its limitations: The quantity of clinical and demographic metadata differed by source and by participant and was supplied without curation.

The CDR3 starts with the cysteine, ends with the phenylalanine, and has 18 residues. Left in the record is the CDR3 DNA by itself, 54 bases read in frame from the first base. For this chain, trimming is 3 bases at the V end and 1 base at the J end, and the number of junction bases without a gene match is 7. CDR1 and CDR2, per the germline V gene, are MDHEN and SYDVKM. Of note for this clone: Its target antigen remains unknown. Within one base of it there is no much larger clone, and no base qualities were kept.

TCRbeta CDR3 regions were amplified from genomic DNA by means of the immunoSEQ Assay, a bias-controlled multiplex PCR. On the authors' methods: Nucleated cell counts per sample were estimated from amplification of reference gene primers within the assay. Sequence reads were collapsed and filtered to measure the absolute abundance of every unique TCRbeta CDR3 rearrangement. For each sample, productive Simpson clonality was calculated as the square root of Simpson's diversity index over productive rearrangements. Drawn from immuneACCESS, this table holds only the in-frame rearrangements with V and J called that TCRdb kept. Clones are partly lost; checked studies trace under half to an unresolved V gene and leave the rest unexplained. The V and J calls and the clone size are those of that table, but D and trimming were determined from the DNA. The sample yields roughly 190,000 clones; around 83% were counted once. In total, the top ten clones hold roughly 24% of the sample.

Participants in the prospective study were enrolled through a virtual design, were aged about 18 to 89 years, and lived in about 25 United States geographic areas. In the prospective study, participants were assigned to cohorts based on the clinical history participants reported in a screening survey and a study questionnaire. Mobile phlebotomists in the prospective study collected whole blood, serum and a nasopharyngeal or oropharyngeal swab from every participant. Prospective study participants could optionally give additional blood draws and questionnaires over an approximately two-month period. Before DNA extraction, blood samples from the prospective study were shipped at room temperature or frozen.

The source material was PBMCs or T cells enriched from blood (not recorded which). Recombination joined TRBV28 with TRBJ2-4; 12 central bases correspond to TRBD2. The TCR sequence derives from a woman aged 40 to 55 in a cohort exposed to, infected with or recovered from COVID-19 (not recorded which). The CDR3 region reads CASSFPSGGAEAKNIQYF. The DNA sequence is as follows: TGTGCCAGCAGTTTTCCTAGCGGGGGGGCTGAGGCCAAAAACATTCAGTACTTC. The reference TRBV28 and TRBJ2-4 proteins fill in what lies around the CDR3, so the full variable domain reads DVKVTQSSRYLVKRTGEKVFLECVQDMDHENMFWYRQDPGLGLRLIYFSYDVKMKEKGDIPEGYSVSREKKERFSLILESASTNQTSMYLCASSFPSGGAEAKNIQYFGAGTRLSVL.